This T cell receptor beta chain was recovered during a study of T cell repertoires in cytomegalovirus infection. Study-level information: Evidence of both CMV infection and a matching HLA type came from public TCR beta signatures.

This clonotype was detected many times. Antigen specificity is unknown. TCRdb analysed the reads with MiXCR anew, one entry per CDR3 protein. The sample has approximately 76,000 distinct CDR3 sequences, 3.7% seen once. Regarding the study as a whole: Dominant in the ex vivo response were TCR beta clonotypes restricted by HLA-C and specific for CMV. Cumulative frequency of public TCR beta families picked out carriers of CMV plus the relevant HLA.

Trimming took 3 bases from V and 5 from J; bases not matched to a gene: 1. The CDR3 covers 13 residues. Germline V CDR1 and CDR2: SNHLY, FYNNEI. This receptor was taken from a human donor in good health (CMV status not recorded). Some clones in this sample may be carry-over from other donors' samples. The rearrangement joins TRBV2 to TRBJ1-5, with 7 bases aligning to TRBD1. The sample was PBMCs. CDR3 bases: TGTGCCAGCAGTGATGACAGGGATCAGCCCCAGCATTTT. It encodes CASSDDRDQPQHF.